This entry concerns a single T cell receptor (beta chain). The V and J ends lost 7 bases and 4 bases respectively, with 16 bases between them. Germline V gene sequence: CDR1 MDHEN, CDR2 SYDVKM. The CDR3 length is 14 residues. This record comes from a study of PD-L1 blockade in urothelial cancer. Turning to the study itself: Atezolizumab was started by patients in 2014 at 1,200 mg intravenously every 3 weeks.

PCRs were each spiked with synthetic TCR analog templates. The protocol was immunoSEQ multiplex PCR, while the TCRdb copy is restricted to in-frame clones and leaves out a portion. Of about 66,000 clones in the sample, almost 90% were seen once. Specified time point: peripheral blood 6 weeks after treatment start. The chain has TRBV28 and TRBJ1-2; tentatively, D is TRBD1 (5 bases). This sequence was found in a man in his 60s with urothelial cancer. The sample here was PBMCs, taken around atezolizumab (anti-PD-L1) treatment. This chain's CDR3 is CASNPGGGVYGYTF. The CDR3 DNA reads TGTGCCAGCAATCCGGGCGGGGGGGTCTATGGCTACACCTTC.